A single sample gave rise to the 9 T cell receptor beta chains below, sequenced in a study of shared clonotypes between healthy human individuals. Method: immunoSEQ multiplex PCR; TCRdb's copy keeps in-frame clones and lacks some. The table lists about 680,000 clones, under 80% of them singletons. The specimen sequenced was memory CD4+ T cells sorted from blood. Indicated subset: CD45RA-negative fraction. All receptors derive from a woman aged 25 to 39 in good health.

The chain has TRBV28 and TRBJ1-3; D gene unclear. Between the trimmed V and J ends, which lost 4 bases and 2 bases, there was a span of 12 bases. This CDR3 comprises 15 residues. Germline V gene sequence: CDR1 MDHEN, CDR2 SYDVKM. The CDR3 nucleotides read TGTGCCAGCAGTTCTCAACTCGGAGCTGGAAACACCATATATTTT. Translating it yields CASSSQLGAGNTIYF. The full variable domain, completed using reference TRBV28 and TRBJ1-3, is DVKVTQSSRYLVKRTGEKVFLECVQDMDHENMFWYRQDPGLGLRLIYFSYDVKMKEKGDIPEGYSVSREKKERFSLILESASTNQTSMYLCASSSQLGAGNTIYFGEGSWLTVV.

The chain's CDR3 is CASSLSRGVGEKLFF. Here the CDR3 DNA reads TGTGCCAGCAGCCTTAGCCGGGGGGTTGGTGAAAAACTGTTTTTT. V usage is TRBV9 and J usage is TRBJ1-4; possibly TRBD1 for D (5 bases). Germline loops: CDR1 SGDLS, CDR2 YYNGEE. The V and J ends lost 4 bases and 7 bases respectively, with 17 bases between them. The CDR3 extends over 15 amino acids.

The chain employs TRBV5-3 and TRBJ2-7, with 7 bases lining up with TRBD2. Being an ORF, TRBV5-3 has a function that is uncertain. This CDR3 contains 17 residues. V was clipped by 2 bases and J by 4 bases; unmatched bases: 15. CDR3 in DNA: TGTGCCAGAAGCTTCCCCCCTGTTGAGCGGGAATCTTACGAGCAGTACTTC. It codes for CARSFPPVERESYEQYF.

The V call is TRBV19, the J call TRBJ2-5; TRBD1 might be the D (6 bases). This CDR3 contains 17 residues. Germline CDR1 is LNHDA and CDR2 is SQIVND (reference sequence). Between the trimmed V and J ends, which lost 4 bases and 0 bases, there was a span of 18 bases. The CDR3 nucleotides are TGTGCCAGTAGTAGACCGGCGCGAGACAGGAACCAAGAGACCCAGTACTTC. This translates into CASSRPARDRNQETQYF. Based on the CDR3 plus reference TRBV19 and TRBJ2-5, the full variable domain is DGGITQSPKYLFRKEGQNVTLSCEQNLNHDAMYWYRQDPGQGLRLIYYSQIVNDFQKGDIAEGYSVSREKKESFPLTVTSAQKNPTAFYLCASSRPARDRNQETQYFGPGTRLLVL.

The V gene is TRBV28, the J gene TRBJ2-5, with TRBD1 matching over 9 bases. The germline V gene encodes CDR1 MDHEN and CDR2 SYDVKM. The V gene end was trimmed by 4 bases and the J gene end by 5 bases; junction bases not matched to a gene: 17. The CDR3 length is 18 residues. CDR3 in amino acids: CASSSPLPRDRVRETQYF. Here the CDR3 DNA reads TGTGCCAGCAGTTCCCCCCTCCCCCGGGACAGGGTCCGGGAGACCCAGTACTTC.

Here the CDR3 reads CAISEEVLTDTQYF. The CDR3, as DNA: TGTGCCATCAGTGAGGAGGTTCTCACAGATACGCAGTATTTT. V usage is TRBV10-3 and J usage is TRBJ2-3; D uncertain. Trimming left V 2 bases short and J 2 bases short, with 8 bases between. Germline V gene sequence: CDR1 ENHRY, CDR2 SYGVKD. CDR3 length: 14 amino acids.

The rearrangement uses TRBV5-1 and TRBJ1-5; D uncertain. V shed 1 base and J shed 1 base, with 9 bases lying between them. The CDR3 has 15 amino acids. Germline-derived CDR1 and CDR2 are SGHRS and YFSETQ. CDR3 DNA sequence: TGCGCCAGCAGCTTGATATCGGGGAGCAATCAGCCCCAGCATTTT. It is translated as CASSLISGSNQPQHF.

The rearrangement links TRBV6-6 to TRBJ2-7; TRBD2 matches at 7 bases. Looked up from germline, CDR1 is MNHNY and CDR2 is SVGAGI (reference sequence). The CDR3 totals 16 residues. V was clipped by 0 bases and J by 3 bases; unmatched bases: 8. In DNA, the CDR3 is TGTGCCAGCAGTTACTCGAACGGGGGGTTAAGCTACGAGCAGTACTTC. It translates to CASSYSNGGLSYEQYF.

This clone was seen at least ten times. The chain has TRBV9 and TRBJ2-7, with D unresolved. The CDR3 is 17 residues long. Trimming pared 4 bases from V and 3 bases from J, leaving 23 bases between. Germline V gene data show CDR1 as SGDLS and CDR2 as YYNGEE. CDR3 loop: CASSPRVLTSMGYEQYF. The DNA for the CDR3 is TGTGCCAGCAGCCCCCGCGTGTTAACAAGTATGGGCTACGAGCAGTACTTC.